This entry lists 22 T cell receptor beta chains sequenced from one sample in a study of T cell clonotyping in hematopoietic cell transplantation. TCRdb's copy holds only in-frame clones and misses some; the assay was immunoSEQ multiplex PCR. The table records about 18,000 clones, more than 75% of them present only once. Time point here: recipient sample about 28 days before transplant, after cytoreduction. The material was peripheral blood mononuclear cells, obtained before stem cell transplant. The receptors were sampled from a man in his fifties with acute myeloid leukemia. Some clones in this sample may be carry-over from other donors' samples.

DNA for the CDR3: TGTGCCAGCAGACCCACAGGGGGCCCAAACACTGAAGCTTTCTTT. Translated: CASRPTGGPNTEAFF. The rearrangement links TRBV7-3 to TRBJ1-1, with TRBD1 matching 9 bases. There are 15 residues in the CDR3. Germline lookup yields CDR1 SGHTA and CDR2 FQGTGA. V lost 6 bases and J lost 2; bases outside the gene matches: 7.

This clone was seen a single time. The rearrangement joins TRBV30 to TRBJ1-1, with TRBD1 matching over 8 bases. CDR3 length equals 14 residues. Germline V gene lookup returns CDR1 GTSNPN and CDR2 SVGIG (reference sequence). V shed 8 bases, J shed 1 base, and the junction held 9 bases outside the gene matches. The CDR3 DNA reads as TGTGCCGGACGACAGGGGTGGGCGAACACTGAAGCTTTCTTT. Residues: CAGRQGWANTEAFF. Supplemented by reference TRBV30 and TRBJ1-1, the full variable domain reads SQTIHQWPATLVQPVGSPLSLECTVEGTSNPNLYWYRQAAGRGLQLLFYSVGIGQISSEVPQNLSASRPQDRQFILSSKKLLLSDSGFYLCAGRQGWANTEAFFGQGTRLTVV.

The CDR3 sequence is CASGPGGVYEQYF. The CDR3 bases are TGTGCCAGCGGGCCAGGGGGCGTATACGAGCAGTACTTC. The chain recombines TRBV25-1 with TRBJ2-5; TRBD1 matches at 8 bases. The end of the DNA fits TRBJ2-7 better, so the J call may be wrong. In germline, CDR1 is MGHDK, CDR2 SYGVNS. This CDR3 contains 13 residues.

The V call is TRBV7-9, the J call TRBJ1-6; no firm D call. The CDR3 has 14 residues. Trimming cost V 1 base and J 4 bases, with 5 bases left between them. Germline CDR1 reads SEHNR; CDR2 reads FQNEAQ (reference sequence). The CDR3 DNA sequence: TGTGCCAGCAGCTTAGAACAGTATAATTCACCCCTCCACTTT. As protein: CASSLEQYNSPLHF. The whole variable domain, remainder taken from reference TRBV7-9 and TRBJ1-6, is DTGVSQNPRHKITKRGQNVTFRCDPISEHNRLYWYRQTLGQGPEFLTYFQNEAQLEKSRLLSDRFSAERPKGSFSTLEIQRTEQGDSAMYLCASSLEQYNSPLHFGNGTRLTVT.

The rearrangement joins TRBV5-6 to TRBJ1-2, with TRBD1 as a possible D gene (5 bases). This CDR3 is built from 14 residues. Germline CDR1 is SGHDT and CDR2 is YYEEEE. V lost 2 bases to trimming and J lost 5 bases, with 13 bases between them. The CDR3 nucleotides read TGTGCCAGCAGCTTCCTGACAGAACCTTATGGCTACACCTTC. This encodes CASSFLTEPYGYTF.

The chain couples TRBV2 to TRBJ1-1; D ambiguous. This CDR3 contains 15 residues. Trimming pared 3 bases from V and 9 bases from J, leaving 20 bases between. CDR1 is SNHLY, CDR2 FYNNEI, per germline. The chain's CDR3 is CASSDWIDGLSQAFF. CDR3 nucleotides: TGTGCCAGCAGTGATTGGATCGACGGACTCTCCCAAGCTTTCTTT. Full variable domain (missing parts from reference TRBV2 and TRBJ1-1): EPEVTQTPSHQVTQMGQEVILRCVPISNHLYFYWYRQILGQKVEFLVSFYNNEISEKSEIFDDQFSVERPDGSNFTLKIRSTKLEDSAMYFCASSDWIDGLSQAFFGQGTRLTVV.

This clone was counted a few times. The V call is TRBV27, the J call TRBJ2-1, with TRBD2 matching over 7 bases. The CDR3 loop spans 15 amino acids. CDR1 and CDR2 (germline): MNHEY, SMNVEV (reference sequence). The junction had 10 bases not matched to a gene; V was cut back by 5 bases and J by 6 bases. CDR3 sequence: CASSPRWGGVNEQFF. In DNA, the CDR3 is TGTGCCAGCAGTCCCAGATGGGGGGGGGTCAATGAGCAGTTCTTC.

V usage is TRBV2 and J usage is TRBJ2-7; D is unclear. Germline V gene sequence: CDR1 SNHLY, CDR2 FYNNEI. Between the trimmed V and J ends, which lost 8 bases and 3 bases, there was a span of 5 bases. CDR3 length: 10 residues. The CDR3 DNA follows: TGTGCCAGCGCTTTCTACGAGCAGTACTTC. This translates into CASAFYEQYF. The full variable domain, its missing parts supplied by reference TRBV2 and TRBJ2-7, is EPEVTQTPSHQVTQMGQEVILRCVPISNHLYFYWYRQILGQKVEFLVSFYNNEISEKSEIFDDQFSVERPDGSNFTLKIRSTKLEDSAMYFCASAFYEQYFGPGTRLTVT.

The chain has TRBV15 and TRBJ2-7; TRBD1 is a possible D gene (6 bases). Trimming left V 5 bases short and J 3 bases short, with 14 bases between. Per the germline V gene, CDR1 is LNHNV and CDR2 is YYDKDF (reference sequence). This CDR3 contains 14 residues. The DNA of the CDR3 is TGTGCCACCAGCCCCCGGGACAAGATCTACGAGCAGTACTTC. Translated, it gives CATSPRDKIYEQYF.

This chain connects TRBV7-9 to TRBJ2-3, with 9 bases identical to TRBD2. The junction had 3 bases not matched to a gene; V was cut back by 5 bases and J by 3 bases. CDR1 and CDR2 from the germline V gene are SEHNR and FQNEAQ (reference sequence). CDR3 size: 14 residues. The CDR3 sequence: CASSEAGGTDTQYF. The CDR3 coding sequence is TGTGCCAGCAGCGAGGCGGGAGGGACAGATACGCAGTATTTT.

The CDR3 loop is CASSEYEFGYTF. CDR3 nucleotide sequence: TGTGCCAGCAGTGAATACGAGTTCGGCTACACCTTC. V and J are TRBV25-1 and TRBJ1-2; D remains unclear. Germline lookup yields CDR1 MGHDK and CDR2 SYGVNS. The V gene lost 0 bases and the J gene lost 8 bases, with 7 bases spanning the gap. The CDR3 is 12 residues long.

The V and J genes are TRBV19 and TRBJ2-1; a weak D match, TRBD2 (6 bases). V was pared by 6 bases and J by 6 bases, with 9 bases between. The CDR3 covers 12 residues. The germline gives CDR1 LNHDA, CDR2 SQIVND (reference sequence). This CDR3 is CASRGLLNEQFF. CDR3 in DNA: TGTGCCAGTAGGGGACTGCTCAATGAGCAGTTCTTC.

J is TRBJ2-6 and V is TRBV4-3; no reliable D call. This CDR3 comprises 16 residues. V was clipped by 0 bases and J by 4 bases, with 10 bases between them. Germline CDR1 is LGHNA and CDR2 is YSLEER. CDR3 sequence: CASSQDLLTGANVLTF. CDR3 bases: TGCGCCAGCAGCCAAGATTTGCTCACCGGGGCCAACGTCCTGACTTTC.

The chain uses TRBV6-5 and TRBJ2-5; D unclear. Germline-derived CDR1 and CDR2 are MNHEY and SVGAGI. The CDR3 is made up of 13 amino acids. The germline V and J ends were trimmed by 6 bases and 1 base, with 9 bases remaining between them. In nucleotides, the CDR3 is TGTGCCAGCAGACTAACAGTCCAAGAGACCCAGTACTTC. Encoded protein: CASRLTVQETQYF.

The chain carries TRBV7-9 and TRBJ1-5; the D gene is possibly TRBD1 (6 bases). CDR3 size: 14 residues. Looked up from germline, CDR1 is SEHNR and CDR2 is FQNEAQ (reference sequence). Trimming left V 5 bases short and J 1 base short, with 9 bases between. The CDR3: CASSQGGSNQPQHF. The CDR3 DNA sequence: TGTGCCAGCAGCCAAGGGGGGAGCAATCAGCCCCAGCATTTT.

This chain uses TRBV9 with TRBJ1-1; D gene ambiguous. Germline assignment: CDR1 SGDLS and CDR2 YYNGEE. The CDR3 sequence is 13 residues long. V lost 3 bases and J lost 1, with 7 bases in between. The CDR3 here is CASSGSPNTEAFF. CDR3 bases: TGTGCCAGCAGCGGGTCACCGAACACTGAAGCTTTCTTT. The full variable domain, its missing parts supplied by reference TRBV9 and TRBJ1-1, is DSGVTQTPKHLITATGQRVTLRCSPRSGDLSVYWYQQSLDQGLQFLIQYYNGEERAKGNILERFSAQQFPDLHSELNLSSLELGDSALYFCASSGSPNTEAFFGQGTRLTVV.

The chain has TRBV7-6 and TRBJ2-4; D is unclear. CDR1 is SGHVS and CDR2 is FNYEAQ in the germline V gene. The CDR3 covers 13 residues. The V end was cut by 2 bases, the J end by 8 bases, with 10 bases between. This CDR3 reads CASSLLEKDIQYF. The CDR3 DNA is TGTGCCAGCAGCTTATTGGAAAAGGACATTCAGTACTTC.

This clone has more than one count but fewer than ten. The chain recombines TRBV7-9 with TRBJ2-1; D might be TRBD2 (6 bases). This CDR3 spans 14 amino acids. CDR1 and CDR2 (germline): SEHNR, FQNEAQ (reference sequence). Trimming removed 5 bases from V and 8 bases from J, with 16 bases in between. CDR3 protein: CASSASEGPHEQFF. DNA for the CDR3: TGTGCCAGCAGCGCTAGCGAAGGTCCGCATGAGCAGTTCTTC.

The chain couples TRBV4-3 to TRBJ1-2; 8 nucleotides align to TRBD1. The germline V gene encodes CDR1 LGHNA and CDR2 YSLEER. CDR3 length: 15 residues. The J segment lost 4 bases and the V segment lost 0 bases, leaving 4 bases of the junction unmatched. The chain's CDR3 is CASSQDQGQGYGYTF. The CDR3 DNA sequence: TGCGCCAGCAGCCAAGATCAAGGACAGGGCTATGGCTACACCTTC.

The CDR3 bases are TGCGCCAGCAGCTTCGGGGACAGGGCCAGCGAGCAGTACTTC. Amino acid sequence: CASSFGDRASEQYF. This chain uses TRBV5-1 with TRBJ2-7; TRBD1 aligns across 9 bases. The germline V gene encodes CDR1 SGHRS and CDR2 YFSETQ. CDR3 size: 14 residues. J lost 6 bases, V lost 2 bases, and 6 bases had no gene match.

V and J are TRBV19 and TRBJ1-5; D gene uncertain. The CDR3 loop spans 13 amino acids. The germline V gene encodes CDR1 LNHDA and CDR2 SQIVND (reference sequence). Trimming pared 5 bases from V and 5 bases from J, leaving 10 bases between. The DNA of the CDR3 is TGTGCCAGTAGTGTGACTCCCTATCAGCCCCAGCATTTT. It encodes CASSVTPYQPQHF. Filled out from reference TRBV19 and TRBJ1-5, the complete variable domain reads DGGITQSPKYLFRKEGQNVTLSCEQNLNHDAMYWYRQDPGQGLRLIYYSQIVNDFQKGDIAEGYSVSREKKESFPLTVTSAQKNPTAFYLCASSVTPYQPQHFGDGTRLSIL.

This chain connects TRBV7-2 to TRBJ2-2; TRBD1 or TRBD2 may be the D gene (7 bases each). CDR3 length: 19 residues. Germline assignment: CDR1 SGHTA and CDR2 FQGNSA. Between the trimmed V and J ends, which lost 1 base and 4 bases, there was a span of 22 bases. Here the CDR3 reads CASSLGGGTALWGTGELFF. CDR3 DNA: TGTGCCAGCAGCTTAGGGGGAGGGACAGCCCTCTGGGGCACCGGGGAGCTGTTTTTT.